This entry lists 26 T cell receptor beta chains sequenced from one sample in a study of shared clonotypes between healthy human individuals. The protocol was immunoSEQ multiplex PCR, while the TCRdb copy is restricted to in-frame clones and leaves out a portion. Among some 680,000 clones, less than 80% were seen once, and the ten largest hold 1.5% to 2%. The sequenced sample consisted of memory CD4+ T cells sorted from blood. Stated subset: CD45RA-negative fraction. The receptors come from a woman between 25 and 40 years old in good health.

This clone was found a few times. The chain combines TRBV30 with TRBJ1-1; D not certain. V was clipped by 0 bases and J by 0 bases, with 11 bases between them. Germline V lookup: CDR1 GTSNPN, CDR2 SVGIG (reference sequence). CDR3 length: 15 residues. Here the CDR3 DNA reads TGTGCCTGGAGTGTACTGAGCGGTATGAACACTGAAGCTTTCTTT. This encodes CAWSVLSGMNTEAFF.

This clone was counted only a few times. This chain links TRBV5-1 with TRBJ2-3, with 8 bases identical to TRBD2. The CDR3 totals 14 residues. CDR1 and CDR2 from the germline V gene are SGHRS and YFSETQ. Unmatched junction bases numbered 5, after V lost 6 bases and J lost 2 bases. The DNA of the CDR3 is TGCGCCAGCACGACGGGAGGGACCACAGATACGCAGTATTTT. This gives the protein CASTTGGTTDTQYF.

The chain joins TRBV2 to TRBJ2-1; 12 bases map to TRBD2. In germline, CDR1 is SNHLY, CDR2 FYNNEI. CDR3 length: 22 amino acids. Losses at the gene ends were 2 bases for V and 3 bases for J; bases not matched to a gene: 20. The chain's CDR3 is CASSEFGSRSSGRALLYNEQFF. In DNA form, the CDR3 reads TGTGCCAGCAGTGAATTCGGCTCGAGGTCTAGCGGGAGGGCTCTACTCTACAATGAGCAGTTCTTC.

The V and J genes are TRBV18 and TRBJ2-7, with 14 bases identical to TRBD2. The CDR3 runs to 16 residues. Germline V gene sequence: CDR1 KGHSH, CDR2 LQKENI. Trimming cost V 3 bases and J 2 bases; bases outside gene matches: 3. The CDR3 region is CASSPSGLAGAYEQYF. CDR3 in DNA: TGTGCCAGCTCACCTTCGGGACTAGCGGGAGCCTACGAGCAGTACTTC.

This chain uses TRBV13 with TRBJ2-7; no reliable D call. The CDR3 extends over 14 amino acids. Per the germline V gene, CDR1 is PRHDT and CDR2 is FYEKMQ (reference sequence). The ends were cut back, 0 bases at V and 1 base at J, with 7 bases in the middle. The CDR3 DNA follows: TGTGCCAGCAGCTTAGGTAACCCATCCTACGAGCAGTACTTC. Translated: CASSLGNPSYEQYF.

Worth noting for this clone: Given a much more abundant clone one base away, this may be a read error. The chain recombines TRBV11-2 with TRBJ1-2; D not resolved. Germline V gives CDR1 SGHAT, CDR2 FQNNGV. Trimming shortened V by 1 base and J by 3 bases, and 6 bases separated the two germline ends. The CDR3 loop spans 13 amino acids. The CDR3 region is CASSLGTDYGYTF. CDR3 bases: TGTGCCAGCAGCTTAGGGACTGACTATGGCTACACCTTC.

V and J are TRBV7-2 and TRBJ2-7; 8 bases fit TRBD2. This CDR3 region has 15 residues. The ends lost 1 base at V and 2 bases at J; junction bases unmatched: 4. Looked up from germline, CDR1 is SGHTA and CDR2 is FQGNSA. The CDR3 region is CASSLDSGTPYEQYF. The CDR3 coding sequence is TGTGCCAGCAGCTTAGATAGCGGGACACCCTACGAGCAGTACTTC.

This rearrangement joins TRBV6-6 to TRBJ1-1, with D possibly matching TRBD1 (6 bases). The CDR3 is 14 amino acids. V was pared by 7 bases and J by 0 bases, with 12 bases between. The V gene's germline CDR1 is MNHNY and CDR2 SVGAGI (reference sequence). The CDR3 DNA is TGTGCCAGCAACCCACAGGGCATGAACACTGAAGCTTTCTTT. It is translated as CASNPQGMNTEAFF.

This rearrangement joins TRBV14 to TRBJ2-1; unclear D gene. Germline V CDR1 and CDR2: SGHDN, FVKESK. This CDR3 spans 16 amino acids. V lost 0 bases and J lost 4, with 13 bases in between. The CDR3 here is CASSQDRLRLYNEQFF. The CDR3 region has the DNA TGTGCCAGCAGCCAAGATAGGCTTCGGCTATACAATGAGCAGTTCTTC. Full variable domain (missing parts from reference TRBV14 and TRBJ2-1): EAGVTQFPSHSVIEKGQTVTLRCDPISGHDNLYWYRRVMGKEIKFLLHFVKESKQDESGMPNNRFLAERTGGTYSTLKVQPAELEDSGVYFCASSQDRLRLYNEQFFGPGTRLTVL.

The V and J genes are TRBV5-1 and TRBJ2-2, with D unclear. The ends were cut back, 0 bases at V and 3 bases at J, with 12 bases in the middle. This CDR3 has 16 residues. In germline, CDR1 is SGHRS, CDR2 YFSETQ. For the CDR3, the DNA is TGCGCCAGCAGCTTGGAAGCCGGGTTTTACACCGGGGAGCTGTTTTTT. Protein: CASSLEAGFYTGELFF.

The rearrangement links TRBV7-9 to TRBJ2-7, with 8 nucleotides matching TRBD2. V lost 2 bases, J lost 5 bases, and 11 bases stayed unmatched. The CDR3 consists of 16 residues. CDR1 is SEHNR, CDR2 FQNEAQ, per germline (reference sequence). For the CDR3, the DNA is TGTGCCAGCAGCTTAACATTTAGCGGGGCGTTTGACGAGCAGTACTTC. Its translation is CASSLTFSGAFDEQYF.

The chain uses TRBV7-9 and TRBJ2-5; D is possibly TRBD2 (5 bases). Germline loops: CDR1 SEHNR, CDR2 FQNEAQ (reference sequence). V lost 3 bases and J 5 bases, leaving 13 bases between the germline ends. This CDR3 region has 14 residues. The chain's CDR3 is CASSLGLAGETQYF. The CDR3 DNA sequence: TGTGCCAGCAGCTTGGGCCTAGCTGGGGAGACCCAGTACTTC.

To note about this clone: This sample includes further DNA sequences coding for the same CDR3. The gene calls are TRBV27 and TRBJ1-5, with D possibly matching TRBD1 (5 bases). This CDR3 is 15 amino acids long. The V gene lost 3 bases and the J gene lost 1 base, with 10 bases spanning the gap. CDR1 and CDR2 from the germline V gene are MNHEY and SMNVEV (reference sequence). CDR3 region: CASSFMGQSNQPQHF. Here the CDR3 DNA reads TGTGCCAGCAGTTTTATGGGGCAGAGCAATCAGCCCCAGCATTTT.

The chain employs TRBV7-6 and TRBJ1-2; weak D call: TRBD1 (6 bases). In germline, CDR1 is SGHVS, CDR2 FNYEAQ. The CDR3 sequence is 15 residues long. V was pared by 5 bases and J by 4 bases, with 17 bases between. DNA of the CDR3: TGTGCCAGCAGCCACCGGGACACCCAAGGCTATGGCTACACCTTC. Amino acids: CASSHRDTQGYGYTF.

This clone was picked up many times. V and J are TRBV11-2 and TRBJ2-1; 9 bases are a match to TRBD2. V dropped 4 bases and J dropped 6; count of bases not matched to a gene: 10. Germline CDR1 is SGHAT and CDR2 is FQNNGV. The CDR3 sequence is 16 residues long. Here the CDR3 reads CASSYRASGIINEQFF. CDR3 in DNA: TGTGCCAGCAGCTACAGGGCTAGCGGGATAATCAATGAGCAGTTCTTC. Based on the CDR3 plus reference TRBV11-2 and TRBJ2-1, the full variable domain is EAGVAQSPRYKIIEKRQSVAFWCNPISGHATLYWYQQILGQGPKLLIQFQNNGVVDDSQLPKDRFSAERLKGVDSTLKIQPAKLEDSAVYLCASSYRASGIINEQFFGPGTRLTVL.

This clone was counted ten times or more. The J gene is TRBJ2-7, the V gene TRBV6-1; D possibly corresponds to TRBD1 (6 bases). The V end was cut by 7 bases, the J end by 3 bases, with 13 bases between. Germline assignment: CDR1 MNHNS and CDR2 SASEGT. The length of the CDR3 is 13 residues. CDR3 coding DNA: TGTGCCAGCATTACGGACAGAGGCTACGAGCAGTACTTC. This gives the protein CASITDRGYEQYF.

J is TRBJ2-1 and V is TRBV7-3, with 8 bases aligning to TRBD2. There are 15 residues in the CDR3. Trimming removed 5 bases from V and 5 bases from J; junction bases left unmatched: 8. Germline V gene sequence: CDR1 SGHTA, CDR2 FQGTGA. The CDR3 region is CASSPWTSQNNEQFF. CDR3 DNA sequence: TGTGCCAGCAGCCCGTGGACTAGCCAGAACAATGAGCAGTTCTTC.

The chain joins TRBV19 to TRBJ2-2, with D perhaps matching TRBD1 or TRBD2 (5 bases each). Germline CDR1 is LNHDA and CDR2 is SQIVND (reference sequence). The ends were cut back, 5 bases at V and 2 bases at J, with 9 bases in the middle. The CDR3 extends over 14 amino acids. CDR3 nucleotides: TGTGCCAGTAGTCGAGGGGCAAACACCGGGGAGCTGTTTTTT. Amino acid sequence: CASSRGANTGELFF.

The chain carries TRBV19 and TRBJ2-3; D call uncertain. From germline, CDR1 is LNHDA and CDR2 SQIVND (reference sequence). The V end was cut by 6 bases, the J end by 2 bases, with 12 bases between. The CDR3 is 14 amino acids. The CDR3, as DNA: TGTGCCAGTAGCCTGACAAAGGACACAGATACGCAGTATTTT. Its protein product is CASSLTKDTDTQYF.

The chain is built from TRBV5-1 and TRBJ1-5; TRBD1 matches at 7 bases. V was pared by 0 bases and J by 6 bases, with 9 bases of the junction left unmatched. The CDR3 totals 16 residues. Germline CDR1 is SGHRS and CDR2 is YFSETQ. The CDR3, as DNA: TGCGCCAGCAGCTTGGCCGCACTAGGGGGCGGTCAGCCCCAGCATTTT. The encoded protein is CASSLAALGGGQPQHF.

This clone came up a few times. CDR3 bases: TGTGCCAGCAGCCTAGGGGTACCGGGCTACACCTTC. This translates into CASSLGVPGYTF. The rearrangement joins TRBV11-2 to TRBJ1-2, with a weak D call TRBD1 (5 bases). From germline, CDR1 is SGHAT and CDR2 FQNNGV. Trimming took off 5 bases at V and 8 bases at J, with 12 bases between the two ends. The length of the CDR3 is 12 residues.

The V gene is TRBV19, the J gene TRBJ1-4; 7 bases fit TRBD1. J was trimmed by 5 bases and V by 8 bases; bases with no gene match: 5. Germline V CDR1 and CDR2: LNHDA, SQIVND (reference sequence). The CDR3 is made up of 13 amino acids. DNA for the CDR3: TGTGCCAGTGCCGGGACAGCAAATGAAAAACTGTTTTTT. The encoded protein is CASAGTANEKLFF.

Points on this clone: Other DNA sequences within the sample encode an identical CDR3. This chain uses TRBV27 with TRBJ2-6; no definite D call. Trimming removed 3 bases from V and 0 bases from J, with 6 bases in between. Germline-derived CDR1 and CDR2 are MNHEY and SMNVEV (reference sequence). The CDR3 is made up of 15 amino acids. CDR3 protein: CASSFWNSGANVLTF. The CDR3 DNA is TGTGCCAGCAGTTTCTGGAACTCTGGGGCCAACGTCCTGACTTTC.

This clone was seen ten or more times. The same CDR3 can be traced to other DNA sequences in this sample. The V call is TRBV4-1, the J call TRBJ1-5; D remains ambiguous. The CDR3 extends over 14 amino acids. Germline CDR1 reads MGHRA; CDR2 reads YSYEKL. V dropped 0 bases and J dropped 1 base, with 4 bases sitting between them. The CDR3 protein is CASSQDPSNQPQHF. As DNA, the CDR3 is TGCGCCAGCAGCCAAGATCCGAGCAATCAGCCCCAGCATTTT.

The chain has TRBV7-2 and TRBJ2-6, with D perhaps matching TRBD1 or TRBD2 (5 bases each). Germline V gene lookup returns CDR1 SGHTA and CDR2 FQGNSA. Trimming shortened V by 11 bases and J by 2 bases, and 10 bases separated the two germline ends. There are 13 residues in the CDR3. The CDR3 loop is CAGRGPGANVLTF. In nucleotides, the CDR3 is TGTGCCGGAAGGGGACCTGGGGCCAACGTCCTGACTTTC.

The rearrangement links TRBV5-1 to TRBJ1-3, with D unresolved. Per germline, CDR1 SGHRS and CDR2 YFSETQ. Trimming shortened V by 9 bases and J by 2 bases, and 9 bases separated the two germline ends. The CDR3 has 12 amino acids. This chain's CDR3 is CATQPAGNTIYF. The CDR3 nucleotides read TGCGCCACCCAGCCTGCTGGAAACACCATATATTTT.